The 32 T cell receptor beta chains presented below share a single source sample, sequenced in a study of control samples from healthy donors and cancer patients. Sequencing used immunoSEQ multiplex PCR; TCRdb keeps in-frame clones, though not all of them. This sample yields some 140,000 clones, of which just under 95% are seen a single time; approximately 5.7% belongs to the top ten. Sequences were obtained from blood. These receptors all come from a middle-aged man in good health.

V usage is TRBV6-1 and J usage is TRBJ1-5, with D maybe TRBD1 (5 bases). Trimming stripped 2 bases from V and 9 bases from J, with 14 bases between. This CDR3 comprises 14 residues. The germline CDR1 and CDR2 sequences are MNHNS and SASEGT. CDR3 in amino acids: CASSELRGYGPQHF. CDR3 nucleotide sequence: TGTGCCAGCAGTGAACTAAGGGGATATGGGCCCCAGCATTTT.

This chain connects TRBV18 to TRBJ1-4, with TRBD1 as a possible D gene (6 bases). CDR1 and CDR2 from the germline V gene are KGHSH and LQKENI. The CDR3 covers 13 residues. The V end was cut by 4 bases, the J end by 8 bases, with 11 bases between. The chain's CDR3 is CASSRGAEEKLFF. In DNA form, the CDR3 reads TGTGCCAGCTCACGGGGGGCTGAGGAAAAACTGTTTTTT.

The chain carries TRBV2 and TRBJ2-5; TRBD2 aligns across 13 bases. The CDR3 is 16 amino acids. Germline V CDR1 and CDR2: SNHLY, FYNNEI. V trimming: 6 bases; J trimming: 2 bases; junction bases outside the gene matches: 6. The CDR3 loop reads CASRRLAGGRQETQYF. The CDR3 DNA sequence: TGTGCCAGCAGAAGACTAGCGGGGGGCAGACAAGAGACCCAGTACTTC.

The chain couples TRBV5-1 to TRBJ2-3, with D perhaps matching TRBD1 or TRBD2 (5 bases each). This CDR3 region has 14 residues. V lost 7 bases, J lost 4 bases, and 16 bases lay in between. Germline values: CDR1 SGHRS, CDR2 YFSETQ. CDR3 residues: CASFLGASSDTQYF. CDR3 bases: TGCGCCAGCTTCCTCGGGGCTAGCTCAGATACGCAGTATTTT. Full variable domain (remainder filled in from reference TRBV5-1 and TRBJ2-3): KAGVTQTPRYLIKTRGQQVTLSCSPISGHRSVSWYQQTPGQGLQFLFEYFSETQRNKGNFPGRFSGRQFSNSRSEMNVSTLELGDSALYLCASFLGASSDTQYFGPGTRLTVL.

V gene TRBV5-5 combines with J gene TRBJ2-5, with 9 bases fitting TRBD2. V lost 4 bases to trimming and J lost 3 bases; unmatched junction nucleotides: 7. There are 15 residues in the CDR3. Looked up from germline, CDR1 is SGHKS and CDR2 is YYEKEE (reference sequence). Written as DNA, the CDR3 is TGTGCCAGCAGCGGGCTAGCGGGGAGGAAAGAGACCCAGTACTTC. Its translation: CASSGLAGRKETQYF.

This sequence joins TRBV10-1 and TRBJ2-2; perhaps TRBD1 as D (5 bases). The CDR3 sequence is 17 residues long. V was pared by 3 bases and J by 1 base, with 15 bases between. CDR1 and CDR2 from the germline V gene are WNHNN and SYGVQD (reference sequence). CDR3 bases: TGCGCCAGCAGTGATAAACAGGAGATATGGAACACCGGGGAGCTGTTTTTT. Translated: CASSDKQEIWNTGELFF.

The chain carries TRBV23-1 and TRBJ1-3; D remains ambiguous. TRBV23-1 is identified as an open reading frame with a role that is uncertain. The CDR3 sequence is 16 residues long. V was cut by 0 bases and J by 0 bases, with 9 bases left in between. As DNA, the CDR3 is TGCGCCAGCAGTCAATCGAAGAAGGCCTCTGGAAACACCATATATTTT. This encodes CASSQSKKASGNTIYF.

This chain joins TRBV6-5 and TRBJ2-3, with D perhaps being TRBD1 or TRBD2 (5 bases each). Trimming shortened V by 11 bases and J by 6 bases, and 12 bases separated the two germline ends. Germline CDR1 MNHEY, CDR2 SVGAGI. The CDR3 has 11 amino acids. The CDR3 loop is CAVLRGDTQYF. CDR3 nucleotide sequence: TGTGCCGTACTTCGGGGCGATACGCAGTATTTT.

The chain links TRBV5-4 to TRBJ1-4; TRBD1 aligns across 10 bases. With V trimmed by 4 bases and J by 7 bases, 16 bases remained unmatched. Germline V gene sequence: CDR1 SGHNT, CDR2 YYREEE (reference sequence). This CDR3 has 18 residues. The chain's CDR3 is CASSLGVGTGDFGEKLFF. The CDR3 nucleotides read TGTGCCAGCAGCCTGGGCGTGGGGACAGGGGACTTTGGTGAAAAACTGTTTTTT.

The chain is built from TRBV20-1 and TRBJ1-4; D remains unclear. Germline CDR1 and CDR2: DFQATT and SNEGSKA (reference sequence). V shed 3 bases and J shed 5 bases, with 10 bases lying between them. This CDR3 has 13 amino acids. The CDR3 loop is CSASEGINEKLFF. The DNA for the CDR3 is TGCAGTGCTAGTGAAGGGATAAATGAAAAACTGTTTTTT.

The chain couples TRBV18 to TRBJ1-1; D remains unclear. Per germline, CDR1 KGHSH and CDR2 LQKENI. The V gene lost 4 bases and the J gene lost 0 bases, with 9 bases spanning the gap. The CDR3 extends over 14 amino acids. The CDR3 nucleotides read TGTGCCAGCTCACTGGACTCTCTGAACACTGAAGCTTTCTTT. This translates into CASSLDSLNTEAFF. The variable domain in full, completed from reference TRBV18 and TRBJ1-1, reads NAGVMQNPRHLVRRRGQEARLRCSPMKGHSHVYWYRQLPEEGLKFMVYLQKENIIDESGMPKERFSAEFPKEGPSILRIQQVVRGDSAAYFCASSLDSLNTEAFFGQGTRLTVV.

The chain couples TRBV11-2 to TRBJ1-1; no reliable D call. The CDR3 sequence is 14 residues long. Deletions cut 5 bases from V and 3 bases from J, with 13 bases between. CDR1 is SGHAT, CDR2 FQNNGV, per germline. This chain's CDR3 is CASSTRTADTEAFF. DNA for the CDR3: TGTGCCAGCAGCACTCGGACCGCAGACACTGAAGCTTTCTTT.

The genes are TRBV28 and TRBJ1-1; the D is unclear. CDR3 size: 11 residues. CDR1 is MDHEN and CDR2 is SYDVKM in the germline V gene. Trimming left V 2 bases short and J 10 bases short, with 8 bases between. CDR3 loop: CASSLPGTAFF. CDR3 nucleotides: TGTGCCAGCAGTTTACCTGGAACAGCTTTCTTT.

This chain links TRBV6-5 with TRBJ1-5, with D maybe TRBD1 (6 bases). Trimming stripped 2 bases from V and 4 bases from J, with 15 bases between. The CDR3 covers 16 residues. The V gene's germline CDR1 is MNHEY and CDR2 SVGAGI. The CDR3 region has the DNA TGTGCCAGCAGTTACAGCGGGGGCGCGGGAAATCAGCCCCAGCATTTT. Translated: CASSYSGGAGNQPQHF.

The chain uses TRBV27 and TRBJ1-2; D is uncertain. Germline V gene lookup returns CDR1 MNHEY and CDR2 SMNVEV (reference sequence). The CDR3 sequence is 13 residues long. With 5 bases removed from V and 2 bases from J, the gap between germline ends came to 9 bases. DNA of the CDR3: TGTGCCAGCAGTAGTGAAGCCAACTATGGCTACACCTTC. Protein sequence: CASSSEANYGYTF.

The chain employs TRBV7-2 and TRBJ2-3; 14 positions match TRBD2. The germline V gene encodes CDR1 SGHTA and CDR2 FQGNSA. Trimming at V came to 5 bases and at J to 1 base, leaving 2 bases not matched to a gene. This CDR3 is 16 amino acids long. The CDR3 nucleotides are TGTGCCAGCAGCCCGGGACTAGCGGGGGGCACAGATACGCAGTATTTT. Translation: CASSPGLAGGTDTQYF.

V is TRBV11-2 and J is TRBJ1-6; the D is unclear. The germline CDR1 and CDR2 sequences are SGHAT and FQNNGV. The V and J ends lost 3 bases and 0 bases respectively, with 12 bases between them. The CDR3 loop spans 17 amino acids. In DNA, the CDR3 is TGTGCCAGCAGCTTGACCACCCTCAGCTCCTATAATTCACCCCTCCACTTT. It specifies CASSLTTLSSYNSPLHF.

The chain couples TRBV5-4 to TRBJ1-2; possibly TRBD1 for D (5 bases). Germline-derived CDR1 and CDR2 are SGHNT and YYREEE (reference sequence). Deletions cut 2 bases from V and 3 bases from J, with 11 bases between. CDR3 size: 14 residues. In nucleotides, the CDR3 is TGTGCCAGCAGCTTTCAGGGACGTCACTATGGCTACACCTTC. Translation gives CASSFQGRHYGYTF.

This clone was detected only once. The chain joins TRBV4-1 to TRBJ1-1; TRBD1 is a possible D gene (6 bases). The CDR3 consists of 14 residues. Per the germline V gene, CDR1 is MGHRA and CDR2 is YSYEKL. Between the trimmed V and J ends, which lost 3 bases and 6 bases, there was a span of 14 bases. DNA of the CDR3: TGCGCCAGCAGCCACCCACAGGGATTCGCTGAAGCTTTCTTT. Protein sequence: CASSHPQGFAEAFF.

The rearrangement links TRBV4-1 to TRBJ1-6; D remains unclear. Per the germline V gene, CDR1 is MGHRA and CDR2 is YSYEKL. V lost 1 base, J lost 4 bases, and 11 bases lay in between. The CDR3 covers 16 residues. The CDR3 sequence is CASSQAQLAYNSPLHF. The CDR3 bases are TGCGCCAGCAGCCAAGCTCAGCTTGCGTATAATTCACCCCTCCACTTT.

J is TRBJ1-1 and V is TRBV6-5; D perhaps matches TRBD1 (6 bases). CDR3 size: 13 residues. V dropped 7 bases and J dropped 6 bases, with 15 bases sitting between them. CDR1 and CDR2 from the germline V gene are MNHEY and SVGAGI. CDR3 in amino acids: CASTPRGLPEAFF. The CDR3 nucleotides read TGTGCCAGCACCCCAAGGGGGTTACCTGAAGCTTTCTTT.

This chain connects TRBV21-1 to TRBJ1-6; TRBD1 is the table's D call, not checked against the DNA. TRBV21-1 is designated a pseudogene. This CDR3 contains 19 residues. The CDR3 loop reads CASSKEGGRGLRFWSPLHF. The CDR3 nucleotides read TGTGCCAGCAGCAAGGAAGGGGGCAGGGGGCTACGGTTCTGGTCACCCCTCCACTTT.

This chain links TRBV7-2 with TRBJ2-1; tentative D call: TRBD2 (6 bases). The CDR3 length is 14 residues. The V gene's germline CDR1 is SGHTA and CDR2 FQGNSA. V lost 6 bases and J 4 bases, leaving 13 bases between the germline ends. The DNA for the CDR3 is TGTGCCAGCAGGCGATGGGAGGAATACAATGAGCAGTTCTTC. This encodes CASRRWEEYNEQFF.

The rearrangement joins TRBV4-2 to TRBJ1-2, with TRBD1 matching 9 bases. The CDR3 is made up of 14 amino acids. The ends lost 2 bases at V and 7 bases at J; junction bases unmatched: 5. Per the germline V gene, CDR1 is LGHNA and CDR2 is YNFKEQ. The CDR3 loop is CASSQLGQGGGYTF. Here the CDR3 DNA reads TGTGCCAGCAGCCAATTGGGACAGGGTGGTGGCTACACCTTC.

The chain combines TRBV27 with TRBJ2-1, with TRBD2 matching 8 bases. This CDR3 has 13 amino acids. The J segment lost 8 bases and the V segment lost 7 bases, leaving 7 bases of the junction unmatched. Germline V gene sequence: CDR1 MNHEY, CDR2 SMNVEV (reference sequence). CDR3 in amino acids: CASMRGAGYEQFF. The CDR3 bases are TGTGCCAGCATGCGGGGGGCAGGCTATGAGCAGTTCTTC.

The J gene is TRBJ2-3, the V gene TRBV19; perhaps TRBD2 as D (6 bases). Germline V gene sequence: CDR1 LNHDA, CDR2 SQIVND (reference sequence). CDR3 length: 16 residues. V shed 5 bases and J shed 0 bases, with 15 bases lying between them. The CDR3 bases are TGTGCCAGTAGTTCCCCTCGGGGGAGAAGCACAGATACGCAGTATTTT. Translating it yields CASSSPRGRSTDTQYF.

V and J are TRBV24-1 and TRBJ2-1; weak D call: TRBD1 (6 bases). The CDR3 runs to 15 residues. Germline CDR1 reads KGHDR; CDR2 reads SFDVKD. V was trimmed by 4 bases and J by 9 bases, leaving 18 bases between them. DNA of the CDR3: TGTGCCACCAGTGACAGGACAGTGGGAGTTCCTGAGCAGTTCTTC. As protein: CATSDRTVGVPEQFF.

The gene calls are TRBV28 and TRBJ2-3; possible D gene TRBD2, 5 bases. Germline V gives CDR1 MDHEN, CDR2 SYDVKM. V shed 0 bases and J shed 4 bases, with 11 bases lying between them. CDR3 size: 15 residues. For the CDR3, the DNA is TGTGCCAGCAGTTTATGGGGGATCGGGGCAGATACGCAGTATTTT. This gives the protein CASSLWGIGADTQYF.

The chain joins TRBV28 to TRBJ1-2; 8 nucleotides line up with TRBD1. This CDR3 contains 14 residues. Germline trimming cut 7 bases from V and 7 bases from J; bases unmatched to any gene: 11. Germline values: CDR1 MDHEN, CDR2 SYDVKM. CDR3 nucleotides: TGTGCCAGCAACATGGGACAGGCCCACTCTGGCTACACCTTC. Translation: CASNMGQAHSGYTF.

The chain joins TRBV7-9 to TRBJ2-7, with D perhaps matching TRBD2 (6 bases). The CDR3 extends over 17 amino acids. Trimming cost V 4 bases and J 5 bases, with 24 bases left between them. Germline assignment: CDR1 SEHNR and CDR2 FQNEAQ (reference sequence). The CDR3 sequence is CASSSAPGRGWVDEQYF. The CDR3 DNA is TGTGCCAGCAGCTCAGCCCCTGGCCGGGGGTGGGTGGACGAGCAGTACTTC. The complete variable domain, with remaining parts taken from reference TRBV7-9 and TRBJ2-7, reads DTGVSQNPRHKITKRGQNVTFRCDPISEHNRLYWYRQTLGQGPEFLTYFQNEAQLEKSRLLSDRFSAERPKGSFSTLEIQRTEQGDSAMYLCASSSAPGRGWVDEQYFGPGTRLTVT.

The V and J genes are TRBV27 and TRBJ1-1, with D uncertain. From germline, CDR1 is MNHEY and CDR2 SMNVEV (reference sequence). V lost 8 bases to trimming and J lost 1 base, with 14 bases between them. There are 14 residues in the CDR3. The CDR3 DNA follows: TGTGCCAGCTCGCCCGGGATTGAGAACACTGAAGCTTTCTTT. This sequence encodes CASSPGIENTEAFF.

DNA of the CDR3: TGTGCCAGCAGCGGAGACGACAGCGGCCCTGAAGCTTTCTTT. This gives the protein CASSGDDSGPEAFF. The chain employs TRBV9 and TRBJ1-1, with a tentative D call TRBD1 (5 bases). Trimming removed 3 bases from V and 6 bases from J, with 15 bases in between. This CDR3 has 14 residues. Germline CDR1 is SGDLS and CDR2 is YYNGEE.